This T cell receptor (beta chain) was retrieved from a study of metastatic and nonmetastatic thyroid tumors. This clone was counted a few times. Using MiXCR, TCRdb reanalyzed the PCR reads. The sample shows approximately 40,000 clones, 28% of them seen only once. The CDR3 contains 15 residues. Germline CDR1 reads MNHNS; CDR2 reads SASEGT. The V gene end was trimmed by 10 bases and the J gene end by 0 bases; junction bases not matched to a gene: 12. No treatment of any kind had been given to any patient before thyroid surgery. Material for sequencing was blood. The gene calls are TRBV6-1 and TRBJ2-7; 7 nucleotides match TRBD2. The TCR comes from a male donor with papillary thyroid cancer or a benign thyroid nodule (not recorded which). Some clones in this sample may be carry-over from other donors' samples. The CDR3 DNA sequence: TGTGCCATCACCGGCGGGGGAGAATGCTCCTACGAGCAGTACTTC. Translating gives CAITGGGECSYEQYF.